Listed here is a single T cell receptor beta chain. The data stem from a study of blood T cell repertoires in COVID-19. Study-wide background: Specimens from acute and convalescent COVID-19 originated in the United States, Italy and Spain. From T cells, B-cell-depleted T cells, or PBMCs came the material, which was cDNA or gDNA.

The length of the CDR3 is 17 residues. V lost 2 bases to trimming and J lost 5 bases; unmatched junction nucleotides: 12. Germline CDR1 and CDR2: MGHDK and SYGVNS. Assay used: immunoSEQ multiplex PCR; TCRdb lists only in-frame clones, some missing. The sample contains approximately 300,000 clones, 87% of which appear only once. The chain couples TRBV25-1 to TRBJ2-7; 10 bases match TRBD2. Source material: peripheral blood. The source of this sequence is a man aged 18 to 29 with active or convalescent COVID-19. The CDR3 region is CASSEAGLAALGDEQYF. In nucleotides, the CDR3 is TGTGCCAGCAGTGAAGCAGGACTAGCGGCTTTAGGGGACGAGCAGTACTTC.